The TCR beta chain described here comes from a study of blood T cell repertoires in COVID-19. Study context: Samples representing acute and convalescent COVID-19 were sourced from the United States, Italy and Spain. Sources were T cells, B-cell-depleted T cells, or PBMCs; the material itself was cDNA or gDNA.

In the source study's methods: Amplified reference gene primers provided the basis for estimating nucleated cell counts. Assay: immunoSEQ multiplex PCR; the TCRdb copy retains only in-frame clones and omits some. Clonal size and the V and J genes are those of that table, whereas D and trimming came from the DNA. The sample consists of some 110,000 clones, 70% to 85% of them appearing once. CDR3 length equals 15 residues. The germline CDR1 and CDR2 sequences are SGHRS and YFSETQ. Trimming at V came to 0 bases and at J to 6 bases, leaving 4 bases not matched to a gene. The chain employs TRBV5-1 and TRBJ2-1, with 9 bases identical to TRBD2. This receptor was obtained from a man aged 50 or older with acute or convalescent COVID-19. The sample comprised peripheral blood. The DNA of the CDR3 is TGCGCCAGCAGCTTGGGGCTAGCGGGAACCAATGAGCAGTTCTTC. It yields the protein CASSLGLAGTNEQFF.